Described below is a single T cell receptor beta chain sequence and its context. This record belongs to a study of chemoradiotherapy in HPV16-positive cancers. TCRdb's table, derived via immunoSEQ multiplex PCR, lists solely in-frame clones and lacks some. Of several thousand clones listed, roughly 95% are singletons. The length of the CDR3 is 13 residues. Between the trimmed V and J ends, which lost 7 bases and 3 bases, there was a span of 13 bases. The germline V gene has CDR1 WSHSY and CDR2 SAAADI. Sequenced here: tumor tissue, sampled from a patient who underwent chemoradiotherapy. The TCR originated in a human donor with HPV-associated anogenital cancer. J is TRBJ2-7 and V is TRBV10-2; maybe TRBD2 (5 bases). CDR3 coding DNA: TGCGCCAGCACCAATGGGGAGCGCTACGAGCAGTACTTC. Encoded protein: CASTNGERYEQYF.